Below, 19 T cell receptor beta chains from the same sample are listed, as sequenced in a study of CD8 T cells in ankylosing spondylitis. One entry per CDR3 protein results from TCRdb running MiXCR on the 5' RACE reads. The sample holds around 250,000 distinct CDR3 sequences, 15% to 20% seen once. What was sequenced was blood, either unsorted or a sorted T cell fraction (not recorded which). The receptor source for this set is a male donor with ankylosing spondylitis or in good health (not recorded which).

V usage is TRBV29-1 and J usage is TRBJ2-2; a possible D gene is TRBD1 (6 bases). V dropped 0 bases and J dropped 8 bases, with 13 bases sitting between them. The CDR3 contains 14 residues. Germline loops: CDR1 SQVTM, CDR2 ANQGSEA. CDR3 region: CSVEDGQYSGELFF. The CDR3 coding sequence is TGCAGCGTTGAAGACGGACAGTATTCGGGGGAGCTGTTTTTT.

This clonotype was picked up many times. The chain recombines TRBV29-1 with TRBJ2-1; D is perhaps TRBD1 (5 bases). The V end lost 1 base, the J end lost 4 bases, and 5 bases lay between the germline ends. CDR1 is SQVTM and CDR2 is ANQGSEA in the germline V gene. The CDR3 is made up of 12 amino acids. CDR3 in DNA: TGCAGCGTTGAAGGACAGTACAATGAGCAGTTCTTC. It yields the protein CSVEGQYNEQFF.

The rearrangement uses TRBV12-3 or TRBV12-4 and TRBJ2-5; D remains ambiguous. The V end lost 0 bases, the J end lost 3 bases, and 14 bases lay between the germline ends. This CDR3 is 16 amino acids long. In DNA form, the CDR3 reads TGTGCCAGCAGTTTAGCGCTTATCCCGACAAAAGAGACCCAGTACTTC. Amino acid sequence: CASSLALIPTKETQYF.

Ten or more counts support this clonotype. This rearrangement joins TRBV4-2 to TRBJ2-1; 10 bases match TRBD1. Per the germline V gene, CDR1 is LGHNA and CDR2 is YNFKEQ. CDR3 length equals 15 residues. V was clipped by 4 bases and J by 3 bases; unmatched bases: 3. CDR3 sequence: CASSPGTGDYNEQFF. The CDR3 region has the DNA TGTGCCAGCAGCCCCGGGACAGGGGACTACAATGAGCAGTTCTTC.

Only a few counts were recorded for this clonotype. J is TRBJ2-2 and V is TRBV13; 8 nucleotides align to TRBD2. The CDR3 covers 17 residues. Trimming removed 0 bases from V and 2 bases from J; junction bases left unmatched: 5. Germline-derived CDR1 and CDR2 are PRHDT and FYEKMQ (reference sequence). This chain's CDR3 is CASSLGASGPNTGELFF. The CDR3 DNA is TGTGCCAGCAGCTTAGGGGCTAGCGGGCCTAACACCGGGGAGCTGTTTTTT. Combining the CDR3 with reference TRBV13 and TRBJ2-2 gives the whole variable domain AAGVIQSPRHLIKEKRETATLKCYPIPRHDTVYWYQQGPGQDPQFLISFYEKMQSDKGSIPDRFSAQQFSDYHSELNMSSLELGDSALYFCASSLGASGPNTGELFFGEGSRLTVL.

The genes are TRBV7-6 and TRBJ2-7; 12 bases fit TRBD2. CDR3 length: 18 amino acids. Germline-derived CDR1 and CDR2 are SGHVS and FNYEAQ. Trimming removed 1 base from V and 1 base from J; junction bases left unmatched: 8. CDR3 residues: CASSLGTSGDRLSYEQYF. The CDR3 region has the DNA TGTGCCAGCAGCTTAGGGACTAGCGGGGACAGACTATCCTACGAGCAGTACTTC.

This clonotype was counted a few times. The V gene is TRBV7-8, the J gene TRBJ1-1; 8 bases fit TRBD1. The junction had 6 bases not matched to a gene; V was cut back by 0 bases and J by 12 bases. CDR1 is SGHVS, CDR2 FQNEAQ, per germline. The CDR3 loop spans 13 amino acids. The chain's CDR3 is CASSLAGTGGTFF. DNA of the CDR3: TGTGCCAGCAGCTTAGCGGGGACAGGCGGGACTTTCTTT. Looking up the rest from reference TRBV7-8 and TRBJ1-1 gives the full variable domain: GAGVSQSPRYKVAKRGQDVALRCDPISGHVSLFWYQQALGQGPEFLTYFQNEAQLDKSGLPSDRFFAERPEGSVSTLKIQRTQQEDSAVYLCASSLAGTGGTFFGQGTRLTVV.

This clonotype has at least ten counts. This chain links TRBV24-1 with TRBJ2-2, with 7 bases fitting TRBD1. The CDR3 has 18 residues. CDR1 and CDR2 (germline): KGHDR, SFDVKD. V lost 1 base, J lost 3 bases, and 10 bases stayed unmatched. The DNA for the CDR3 is TGTGCCACCAGTGATTTCTCGACAGGGCCGAAGTACACCGGGGAGCTGTTTTTT. It specifies CATSDFSTGPKYTGELFF.

The rearrangement uses TRBV29-1 and TRBJ2-6; 7 positions match TRBD1. The CDR3 runs to 15 residues. Trimming removed 7 bases from V and 2 bases from J; junction bases left unmatched: 8. From germline, CDR1 is SQVTM and CDR2 ANQGSEA. Written as DNA, the CDR3 is TGCAGCGCAAGGACAGGAACAGCTGGGGCCAACGTCCTGACTTTC. Translation gives CSARTGTAGANVLTF. Based on the CDR3 plus reference TRBV29-1 and TRBJ2-6, the full variable domain is SAVISQKPSRDICQRGTSLTIQCQVDSQVTMMFWYRQQPGQSLTLIATANQGSEATYESGFVIDKFPISRPNLTFSTLTVSNMSPEDSSIYLCSARTGTAGANVLTFGAGSRLTVL.

The chain employs TRBV6-2 or TRBV6-3 and TRBJ2-7, with D perhaps matching TRBD1 or TRBD2 (6 bases each). V was trimmed by 4 bases and J by 6 bases, leaving 19 bases between them. Germline CDR1 MNHEY, CDR2 SVGEGT. The CDR3 spans 15 residues. DNA for the CDR3: TGTGCCAGCAGTTTTGCCGGGGGCGGGTCGAGCGAGCAGTACTTC. Translated, it gives CASSFAGGGSSEQYF.

This clonotype turned up a few times. The genes are TRBV28 and TRBJ2-2; 11 positions match TRBD2. The CDR3 covers 18 residues. The germline gives CDR1 MDHEN, CDR2 SYDVKM. Germline trimming cut 3 bases from V and 0 bases from J; bases unmatched to any gene: 6. The CDR3 region has the DNA TGTGCCAGCAGTTTTCCCGGACTAGCGGGTGCGAACACCGGGGAGCTGTTTTTT. Protein product: CASSFPGLAGANTGELFF.

This rearrangement joins TRBV4-1 to TRBJ2-1; D is uncertain. The ends were cut back, 0 bases at V and 0 bases at J, with 9 bases in the middle. CDR1 MGHRA and CDR2 YSYEKL come from the germline V gene. This CDR3 comprises 16 residues. The CDR3 here is CASSQESMISYNEQFF. CDR3 in DNA: TGCGCCAGCAGCCAAGAGAGCATGATCTCCTACAATGAGCAGTTCTTC.

This clonotype occurred a few times. This sequence joins TRBV19 and TRBJ2-7; 9 bases match TRBD2. The CDR3 is made up of 15 amino acids. Germline CDR1 is LNHDA and CDR2 is SQIVND (reference sequence). V shed 6 bases, J shed 2 bases, and the junction held 8 bases outside the gene matches. The CDR3 region has the DNA TGTGCCAGTAGATCCGGCGGGAGGGACACCTACGAGCAGTACTTC. This encodes CASRSGGRDTYEQYF.

This clonotype showed up just a few times. The chain is built from TRBV29-1 and TRBJ2-5; the match to TRBD2 covers 7 bases. The CDR3 consists of 13 residues. V dropped 6 bases and J dropped 4; count of bases not matched to a gene: 8. Germline CDR1 and CDR2: SQVTM and ANQGSEA. The CDR3 here is CSVWAGLLETQYF. The CDR3 DNA reads TGCAGCGTCTGGGCGGGACTACTAGAGACCCAGTACTTC.

This clonotype was counted only a few times. The chain employs TRBV4-1 and TRBJ2-3; possibly TRBD1 or TRBD2 for D (5 bases each). The CDR3 extends over 14 amino acids. Trimming left V 1 base short and J 4 bases short, with 9 bases between. CDR1 and CDR2 (germline): MGHRA, YSYEKL. The CDR3 DNA reads as TGCGCCAGCAGCCAAGTTGGGACGGCAGATACGCAGTATTTT. Translation gives CASSQVGTADTQYF.

This clonotype was counted between two and nine times. The V and J genes are TRBV7-9 and TRBJ2-3, with D unresolved. The CDR3 loop spans 13 amino acids. V gave up 4 bases and J gave up 4 bases, with 9 bases separating them. Germline V gene lookup returns CDR1 SEHNR and CDR2 FQNEAQ (reference sequence). The CDR3 protein is CASSSPLADTQYF. CDR3 coding DNA: TGTGCCAGCAGCTCGCCCCTCGCAGATACGCAGTATTTT. The full variable domain, its missing parts supplied by reference TRBV7-9 and TRBJ2-3, is DTGVSQNPRHKITKRGQNVTFRCDPISEHNRLYWYRQTLGQGPEFLTYFQNEAQLEKSRLLSDRFSAERPKGSFSTLEIQRTEQGDSAMYLCASSSPLADTQYFGPGTRLTVL.

The chain uses TRBV11-2 and TRBJ2-3; D possibly corresponds to TRBD2 (5 bases). V lost 1 base and J 4 bases, leaving 15 bases between the germline ends. CDR3 length: 16 residues. Looked up from germline, CDR1 is SGHAT and CDR2 is FQNNGV. CDR3 bases: TGTGCCAGCAGCTTAGGACGAGGGAGTATGCCAGATACGCAGTATTTT. It encodes CASSLGRGSMPDTQYF. Filled out from reference TRBV11-2 and TRBJ2-3, the complete variable domain reads EAGVAQSPRYKIIEKRQSVAFWCNPISGHATLYWYQQILGQGPKLLIQFQNNGVVDDSQLPKDRFSAERLKGVDSTLKIQPAKLEDSAVYLCASSLGRGSMPDTQYFGPGTRLTVL.

This clonotype was seen repeatedly, ten times or more. The rearrangement links TRBV7-2 to TRBJ2-2; tentatively, D is TRBD2 (6 bases). This CDR3 has 14 amino acids. Trimming removed 1 base at V and 5 bases at J, with 8 bases between. In germline, CDR1 is SGHTA, CDR2 FQGNSA. CDR3: CASSLDRGTGELFF. In nucleotides, the CDR3 is TGTGCCAGCAGCTTAGATCGGGGGACCGGGGAGCTGTTTTTT.

V gene TRBV29-1 combines with J gene TRBJ2-4; 8 nucleotides agree with TRBD2. V gave up 4 bases and J gave up 3 bases; unmatched junction bases: 14. The CDR3 covers 17 residues. CDR1 is SQVTM, CDR2 ANQGSEA, per germline. This chain's CDR3 is CSVVTSSGSTHKNIQYF. Here the CDR3 DNA reads TGCAGCGTTGTAACTTCGAGCGGGAGTACCCACAAAAACATTCAGTACTTC.